The source of this T cell receptor (beta chain) is a study of blood T cell repertoires in COVID-19. Study in general: Sample material is recorded as cDNA or gDNA derived from T cells, B-cell-depleted T cells, or PBMCs.

Residents of under 25 US areas, aged about 18 to 95 years, made up the participants. In assigning cohorts, the study relied on participant-reported clinical history. This CDR3 contains 13 residues. The V end lost 0 bases, the J end lost 5 bases, and 8 bases lay between the germline ends. Germline values: CDR1 SGHKS, CDR2 YYEKEE (reference sequence). In the authors' methods: It was from reference gene primer amplification that nucleated cell counts were estimated. Measured with immunoSEQ multiplex PCR; TCRdb has only the in-frame clones, and not every one. V, J and clone size are those of that table, while D and trimming were read from the DNA. The table lists 250,000 to 350,000 clones, 92% of them singletons.

The sample comprised PBMCs or T cells enriched from blood (not recorded which). The V call is TRBV5-5, the J call TRBJ2-5; D is perhaps TRBD2 (5 bases). This clonotype was obtained from a woman aged 30 to 39 who had recovered from COVID-19. The CDR3 coding sequence is TGTGCCAGCAGCTTGGGGTGGAGGGAGACCCAGTACTTC. It encodes CASSLGWRETQYF. Full variable domain (remainder filled in from reference TRBV5-5 and TRBJ2-5): DAGVTQSPTHLIKTRGQQVTLRCSPISGHKSVSWYQQVLGQGPQFIFQYYEKEERGRGNFPDRFSARQFPNYSSELNVNALLLGDSALYLCASSLGWRETQYFGPGTRLLVL.